A single sample gave rise to the 18 T cell receptor beta chains below, sequenced in a study of neurological immune-mediated disorders. TCRdb processed the 5' RACE reads anew with MiXCR; each CDR3 protein has one entry. Of under 75,000 distinct CDR3 sequences in the sample, 3% to 4% were seen once. Specimen: PBMCs. These receptors originate from a woman aged 55-69 years with multiple sclerosis.

This clonotype was seen ten or more times. The V gene is TRBV20-1, the J gene TRBJ2-7; 7 nucleotides match TRBD2. The germline gives CDR1 DFQATT, CDR2 SNEGSKA (reference sequence). The CDR3 covers 13 residues. The trim removed 6 bases at V and 3 bases at J, leaving 8 bases unmatched. CDR3 DNA sequence: TGCAGTGCCCCGGGACTAACCCACTACGAGCAGTACTTC. As protein: CSAPGLTHYEQYF.

The sample holds many counts of this clonotype. The chain carries TRBV5-1 and TRBJ2-3; the D gene is possibly TRBD1 (7 bases). There are 15 residues in the CDR3. Trimming removed 4 bases from V and 3 bases from J, with 15 bases in between. Per germline, CDR1 SGHRS and CDR2 YFSETQ. The CDR3 here is CASSIQGEATDTQYF. The CDR3 DNA reads TGCGCCAGCAGCATTCAGGGGGAGGCGACAGATACGCAGTATTTT.

The table lists this clonotype with many counts. V and J are TRBV5-1 and TRBJ1-6, with D unclear. Germline-derived CDR1 and CDR2 are SGHRS and YFSETQ. The CDR3 length is 13 residues. V was pared by 0 bases and J by 10 bases, with 8 bases between. The CDR3, as DNA: TGCGCCAGCAGCTTGGCGTTTTTATCACCCCTCCACTTT. Translated, it gives CASSLAFLSPLHF.

The sample holds many counts of this clonotype. Its ends do not fully match the called genes, so a read error is possible. The V call is TRBV7-9, the J call TRBJ2-1, with D possibly matching TRBD1 (6 bases). In germline, CDR1 is SEHNR, CDR2 FQNEAQ (reference sequence). This CDR3 comprises 12 residues. CDR3 residues: CASSLGTVRPFF. The CDR3 DNA follows: TGTGCCAGCAGCTTAGGGACAGTGCGCCCCTTTTTC. Full variable domain (remainder filled in from reference TRBV7-9 and TRBJ2-1): DTGVSQNPRHKITKRGQNVTFRCDPISEHNRLYWYRQTLGQGPEFLTYFQNEAQLEKSRLLSDRFSAERPKGSFSTLEIQRTEQGDSAMYLCASSLGTVRPFFGPGTRLTVL.

This clonotype was seen ten or more times. V usage is TRBV20-1 and J usage is TRBJ1-1, with a tentative D call TRBD1 (5 bases). With 8 bases removed from V and 3 bases from J, the gap between germline ends came to 13 bases. Looked up from germline, CDR1 is DFQATT and CDR2 is SNEGSKA (reference sequence). The CDR3 extends over 12 amino acids. The CDR3 reads CSPQGDYTEAFF. CDR3 bases: TGCAGTCCCCAAGGGGATTACACTGAAGCTTTCTTT.

This clonotype has at least ten counts. This chain uses TRBV20-1 with TRBJ2-1; TRBD1 matches 9 bases. CDR1 is DFQATT, CDR2 SNEGSKA, per germline (reference sequence). The CDR3 is 15 residues long. Losses at the gene ends were 3 bases for V and 8 bases for J; bases not matched to a gene: 11. The CDR3 protein is CSARLRDRVIHEQFF. CDR3 nucleotide sequence: TGCAGTGCTAGGTTACGGGACAGGGTGATCCATGAGCAGTTCTTC.

This clonotype came up many times. The CDR3 loop reads CASSSRRDPTVEQYF. The CDR3 bases are TGTGCCAGCAGTTCCCGGAGGGATCCCACGGTCGAGCAGTACTTC. The chain combines TRBV27 with TRBJ2-7, with TRBD2 as a possible D gene (6 bases). Germline-derived CDR1 and CDR2 are MNHEY and SMNVEV (reference sequence). The CDR3 length is 15 residues. Trimming cost V 4 bases and J 6 bases, with 19 bases left between them.

This clonotype was counted between two and nine times. This chain joins TRBV7-2 and TRBJ2-1; D remains unclear. This CDR3 spans 11 amino acids. Trimming took 4 bases from V and 8 from J, leaving 6 bases between them. Germline lookup yields CDR1 SGHTA and CDR2 FQGNSA. CDR3 sequence reads: CASSSFDEQFF. The CDR3 DNA reads TGTGCCAGCAGCTCCTTTGATGAGCAGTTCTTC.

The sample holds many counts of this clonotype. The V and J genes are TRBV27 and TRBJ2-2; D unresolved. Germline-derived CDR1 and CDR2 are MNHEY and SMNVEV (reference sequence). V lost 7 bases and J lost 3, with 12 bases in between. The CDR3 loop spans 14 amino acids. As DNA, the CDR3 is TGTGCCAGCAAAACTGGAGATTACACCGGGGAGCTGTTTTTT. It yields the protein CASKTGDYTGELFF.

The table lists this clonotype with many counts. CDR3 residues: CASSDWETQYF. The CDR3 DNA follows: TGTGCCAGCAGCGACTGGGAGACCCAGTACTTC. V and J are TRBV4-2 and TRBJ2-5; D unresolved. Germline lookup yields CDR1 LGHNA and CDR2 YNFKEQ. The CDR3 spans 11 residues. V was cut by 5 bases and J by 5 bases, with 6 bases left in between.

This clonotype was seen ten or more times. This chain links TRBV5-1 with TRBJ2-7; TRBD1 agrees at 8 bases. The CDR3 has 14 residues. J lost 2 bases, V lost 1 base, and 2 bases had no gene match. Per germline, CDR1 SGHRS and CDR2 YFSETQ. CDR3 residues: CASSLTGGTYEQYF. DNA of the CDR3: TGCGCCAGCAGCTTGACAGGGGGGACCTACGAGCAGTACTTC.

This clonotype has at least ten counts. The chain uses TRBV7-9 and TRBJ1-1; TRBD1 matches 8 bases. Per the germline V gene, CDR1 is SEHNR and CDR2 is FQNEAQ (reference sequence). V trimming: 5 bases; J trimming: 11 bases; junction bases outside the gene matches: 16. The CDR3 contains 15 residues. CDR3 protein: CASSLPTTDRGKAFF. CDR3 bases: TGTGCCAGCAGCCTCCCGACAACCGACAGGGGAAAGGCTTTCTTT.

This clonotype was recorded many times. The V gene is TRBV2, the J gene TRBJ1-5; D might be TRBD1 (6 bases). Germline CDR1 SNHLY, CDR2 FYNNEI. This CDR3 is 14 amino acids long. With 6 bases removed from V and 1 base from J, the gap between germline ends came to 10 bases. This chain's CDR3 is CASRRDISNQPQHF. The CDR3, as DNA: TGTGCCAGCAGGAGGGACATAAGCAATCAGCCCCAGCATTTT.

This clonotype showed up many times. For the CDR3, the DNA is TGTGCCAGCAGTGAATCTGGGCCCTTAGTTAGGGAGCAGTACTTC. Its translation is CASSESGPLVREQYF. The chain carries TRBV6-1 and TRBJ2-7; no reliable D call. Germline V gene data show CDR1 as MNHNS and CDR2 as SASEGT. The CDR3 totals 15 residues. The V end lost 2 bases, the J end lost 7 bases, and 18 bases lay between the germline ends.

The sample holds many counts of this clonotype. The rearrangement links TRBV20-1 to TRBJ1-1; TRBD1 might be the D (5 bases). This CDR3 region has 10 residues. Trimming removed 5 bases at V and 11 bases at J, with 12 bases between. The germline V gene has CDR1 DFQATT and CDR2 SNEGSKA (reference sequence). The CDR3: CSAWGKGAFF. CDR3 in DNA: TGCAGTGCTTGGGGGAAGGGCGCTTTCTTT.

This clonotype was observed at least ten times. The chain employs TRBV4-1 and TRBJ2-1; no clear D. The CDR3 length is 13 residues. The germline CDR1 and CDR2 sequences are MGHRA and YSYEKL. V lost 0 bases to trimming and J lost 5 bases, with 5 bases between them. In nucleotides, the CDR3 is TGCGCCAGCAGCCAAGATCTGCACAATGAGCAGTTCTTC. Translating gives CASSQDLHNEQFF.

In this sample, this clonotype turned up many times. The rearrangement joins TRBV28 to TRBJ2-5, with TRBD2 matching over 10 bases. This CDR3 is 15 amino acids long. Germline assignment: CDR1 MDHEN and CDR2 SYDVKM. V gave up 7 bases and J gave up 1 base; unmatched junction bases: 6. The CDR3 nucleotides read TGTGCCAGCAAGCCTAGCGGGGGTCCCCAAGAGACCCAGTACTTC. Protein product: CASKPSGGPQETQYF.

In this sample, this clonotype turned up many times. The chain couples TRBV29-1 to TRBJ1-2; D might be TRBD1 (5 bases). The V end was cut by 4 bases, the J end by 2 bases, with 14 bases between. CDR1 is SQVTM and CDR2 is ANQGSEA in the germline V gene. This CDR3 has 14 residues. CDR3 amino acids: CSVATGTLNYGYTF. DNA of the CDR3: TGCAGCGTTGCCACCGGGACTCTCAACTATGGCTACACCTTC.